This TCR beta chain was profiled in a study of T cell clonality in common variable immunodeficiency. General study findings and limits: Common variable immunodeficiency TCR beta sequences reportedly had fewer deletions and N-nucleotide insertions.

CVID meant reduced serum IgG, IgA and/or IgM plus specific antibody deficiency. This clone has a handful of counts. Its antigen is unidentified. The CDR3 is cut off 3 residues early in the read; its end comes from the germline J gene. The data were produced by immunoSEQ multiplex PCR, yet TCRdb's version contains in-frame clones alone and is incomplete. The record shows about 28,000 clones for this sample, with no singletons present. V was clipped by 0 bases and J by 4 bases; unmatched bases: 5. The CDR3 runs to 16 residues. Germline V gives CDR1 SGHTA, CDR2 FQGNSA. Sequencing was performed on peripheral blood mononuclear cells. The TCR originated in a human donor with common variable immunodeficiency. J is TRBJ2-3 and V is TRBV7-2; 9 bases are shared with TRBD2. The CDR3: CASSLASGGRADTQYF. The sequenced part of the CDR3 DNA is TGTGCCAGCAGCTTAGCTAGCGGGGGTCGGGCAGATACG.